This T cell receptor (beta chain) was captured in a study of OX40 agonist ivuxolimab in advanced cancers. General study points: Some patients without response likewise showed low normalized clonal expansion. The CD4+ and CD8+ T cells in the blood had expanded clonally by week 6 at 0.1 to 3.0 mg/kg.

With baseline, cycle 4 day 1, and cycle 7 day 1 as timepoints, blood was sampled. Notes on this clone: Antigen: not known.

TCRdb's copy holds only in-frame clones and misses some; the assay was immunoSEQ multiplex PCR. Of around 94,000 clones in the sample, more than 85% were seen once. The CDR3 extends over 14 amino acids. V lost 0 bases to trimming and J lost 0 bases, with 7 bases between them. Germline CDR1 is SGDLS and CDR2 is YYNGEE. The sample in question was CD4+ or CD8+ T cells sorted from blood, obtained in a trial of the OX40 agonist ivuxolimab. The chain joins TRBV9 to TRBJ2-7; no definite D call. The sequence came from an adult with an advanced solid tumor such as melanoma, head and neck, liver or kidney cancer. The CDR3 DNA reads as TGTGCCAGCAGCGTAGGGGTAGGCTCCTACGAGCAGTACTTC. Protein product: CASSVGVGSYEQYF.